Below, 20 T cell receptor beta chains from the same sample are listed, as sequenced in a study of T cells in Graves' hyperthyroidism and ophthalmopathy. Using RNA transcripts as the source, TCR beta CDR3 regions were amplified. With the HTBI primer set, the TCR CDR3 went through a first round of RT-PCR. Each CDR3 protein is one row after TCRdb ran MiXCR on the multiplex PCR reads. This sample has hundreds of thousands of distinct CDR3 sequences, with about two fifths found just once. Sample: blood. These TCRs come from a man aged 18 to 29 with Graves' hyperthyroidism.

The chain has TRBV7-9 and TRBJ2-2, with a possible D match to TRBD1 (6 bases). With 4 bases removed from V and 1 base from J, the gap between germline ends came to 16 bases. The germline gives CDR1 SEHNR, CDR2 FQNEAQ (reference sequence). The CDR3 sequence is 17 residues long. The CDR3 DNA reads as TGTGCCAGCAGCTCCCACCGGACAGATGGGAACACCGGGGAGCTGTTTTTT. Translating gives CASSSHRTDGNTGELFF.

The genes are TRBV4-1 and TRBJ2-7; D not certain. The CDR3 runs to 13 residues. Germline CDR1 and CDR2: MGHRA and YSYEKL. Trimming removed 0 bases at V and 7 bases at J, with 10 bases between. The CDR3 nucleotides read TGCGCCAGCAGCCAAGAAACGAGGTATGAGCAGTACTTC. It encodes CASSQETRYEQYF.

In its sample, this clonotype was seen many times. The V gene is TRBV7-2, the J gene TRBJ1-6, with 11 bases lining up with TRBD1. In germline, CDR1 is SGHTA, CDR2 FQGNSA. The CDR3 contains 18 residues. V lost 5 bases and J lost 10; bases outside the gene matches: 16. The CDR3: CASSPTMTGTGGSSPLHF. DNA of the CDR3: TGTGCCAGCAGCCCAACGATGACCGGGACAGGGGGTTCCTCACCCCTCCACTTT.

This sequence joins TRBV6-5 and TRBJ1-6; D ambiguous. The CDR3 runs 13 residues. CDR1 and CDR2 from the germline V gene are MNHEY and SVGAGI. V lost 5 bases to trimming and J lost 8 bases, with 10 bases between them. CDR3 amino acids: CASSENKDSPLHF. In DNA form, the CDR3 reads TGTGCCAGCAGTGAGAACAAAGATTCACCCCTCCACTTT.

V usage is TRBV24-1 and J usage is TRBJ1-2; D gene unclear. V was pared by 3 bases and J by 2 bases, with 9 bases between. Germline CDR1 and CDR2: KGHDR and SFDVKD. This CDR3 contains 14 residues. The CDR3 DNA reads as TGTGCCACCAGTGATCTAGGACTGAACTATGGCTACACCTTC. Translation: CATSDLGLNYGYTF.

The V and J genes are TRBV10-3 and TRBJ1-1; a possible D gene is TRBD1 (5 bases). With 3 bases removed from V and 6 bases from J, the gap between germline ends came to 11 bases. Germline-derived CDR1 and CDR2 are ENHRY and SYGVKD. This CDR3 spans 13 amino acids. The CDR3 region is CAISDSWGAEAFF. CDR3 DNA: TGTGCCATCAGTGACTCATGGGGGGCTGAAGCTTTCTTT.

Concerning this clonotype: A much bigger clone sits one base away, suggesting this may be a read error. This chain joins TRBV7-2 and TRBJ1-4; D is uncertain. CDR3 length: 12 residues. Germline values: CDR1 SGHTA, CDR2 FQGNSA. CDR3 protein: CASSLAVGKPFF. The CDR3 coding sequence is TGTGCCAGCAGCTTAGCAGTAGGAAAACCGTTTTTT.

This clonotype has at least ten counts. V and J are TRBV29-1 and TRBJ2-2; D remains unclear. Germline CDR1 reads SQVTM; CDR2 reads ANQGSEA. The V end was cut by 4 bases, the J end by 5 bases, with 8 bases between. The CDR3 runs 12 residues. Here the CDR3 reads CSVVIGTGELFF. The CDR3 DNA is TGCAGCGTTGTTATAGGGACCGGGGAGCTGTTTTTT.

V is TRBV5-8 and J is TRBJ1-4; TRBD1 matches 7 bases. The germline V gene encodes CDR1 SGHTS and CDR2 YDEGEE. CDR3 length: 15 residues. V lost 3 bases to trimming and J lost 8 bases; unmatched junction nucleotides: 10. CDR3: CASSSTGMWLEKLFF. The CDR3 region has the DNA TGTGCCAGCAGCTCGACAGGGATGTGGTTGGAAAAACTGTTTTTT.

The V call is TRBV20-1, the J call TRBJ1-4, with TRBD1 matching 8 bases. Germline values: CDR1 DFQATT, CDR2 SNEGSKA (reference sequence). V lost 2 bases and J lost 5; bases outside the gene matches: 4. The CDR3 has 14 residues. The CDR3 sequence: CSARQGAGNEKLFF. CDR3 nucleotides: TGCAGTGCTAGACAGGGGGCAGGAAATGAAAAACTGTTTTTT.

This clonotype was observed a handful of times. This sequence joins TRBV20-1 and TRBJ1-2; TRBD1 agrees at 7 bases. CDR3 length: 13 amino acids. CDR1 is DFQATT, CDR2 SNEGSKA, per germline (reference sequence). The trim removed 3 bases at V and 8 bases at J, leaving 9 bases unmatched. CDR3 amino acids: CSASQTGLRGYTF. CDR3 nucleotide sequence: TGCAGTGCTAGCCAGACAGGGTTGAGGGGCTACACCTTC.

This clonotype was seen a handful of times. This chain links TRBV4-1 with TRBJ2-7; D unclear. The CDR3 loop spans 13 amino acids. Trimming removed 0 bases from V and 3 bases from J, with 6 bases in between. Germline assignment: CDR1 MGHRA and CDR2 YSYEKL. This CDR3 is CASSQDLYYEQYF. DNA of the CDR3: TGCGCCAGCAGCCAAGACCTTTACTACGAGCAGTACTTC.

CDR3 residues: CAWSVERSYEQYF. The CDR3 DNA follows: TGTGCCTGGAGTGTCGAGAGGAGCTACGAGCAGTACTTC. The rearrangement joins TRBV7-2 to TRBJ2-7; D call uncertain. Germline loops: CDR1 SGHTA, CDR2 FQGNSA. V lost 11 bases, J lost 3 bases, and 17 bases lay in between. The CDR3 runs to 13 residues.

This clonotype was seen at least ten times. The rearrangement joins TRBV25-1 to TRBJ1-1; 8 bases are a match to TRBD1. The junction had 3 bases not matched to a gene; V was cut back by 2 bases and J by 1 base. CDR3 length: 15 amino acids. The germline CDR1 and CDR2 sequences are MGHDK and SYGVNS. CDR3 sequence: CASSEQGAWNTEAFF. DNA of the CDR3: TGTGCCAGCAGTGAACAGGGGGCGTGGAACACTGAAGCTTTCTTT.

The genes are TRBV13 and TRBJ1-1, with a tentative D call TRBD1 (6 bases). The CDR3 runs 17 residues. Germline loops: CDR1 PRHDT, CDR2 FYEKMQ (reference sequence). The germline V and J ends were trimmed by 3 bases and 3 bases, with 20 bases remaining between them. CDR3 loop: CASSFGRGGKLDTEAFF. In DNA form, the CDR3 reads TGTGCCAGCAGCTTCGGCAGGGGAGGGAAATTGGACACTGAAGCTTTCTTT. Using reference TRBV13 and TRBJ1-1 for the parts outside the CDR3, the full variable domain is AAGVIQSPRHLIKEKRETATLKCYPIPRHDTVYWYQQGPGQDPQFLISFYEKMQSDKGSIPDRFSAQQFSDYHSELNMSSLELGDSALYFCASSFGRGGKLDTEAFFGQGTRLTVV.

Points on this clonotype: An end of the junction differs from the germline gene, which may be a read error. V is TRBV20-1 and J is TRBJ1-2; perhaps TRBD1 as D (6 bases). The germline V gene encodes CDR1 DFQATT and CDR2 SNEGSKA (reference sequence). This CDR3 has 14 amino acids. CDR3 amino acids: CSARDLGAGYVYTF. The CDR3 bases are TGCAGTGCTAGAGATCTGGGGGCGGGGTATGTCTACACCTTC.

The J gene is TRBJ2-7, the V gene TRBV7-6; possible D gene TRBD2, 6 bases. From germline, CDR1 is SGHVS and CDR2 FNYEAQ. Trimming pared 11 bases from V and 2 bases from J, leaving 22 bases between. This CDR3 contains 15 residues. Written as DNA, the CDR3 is TGTGCCGAGGGTCCTAGCGCCCGGTTGGCCTACGAGCAGTACTTC. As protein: CAEGPSARLAYEQYF.

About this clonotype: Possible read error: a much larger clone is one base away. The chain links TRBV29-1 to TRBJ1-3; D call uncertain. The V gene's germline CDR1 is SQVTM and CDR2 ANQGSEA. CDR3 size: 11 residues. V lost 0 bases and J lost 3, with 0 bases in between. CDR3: CSVEDGNTIYF. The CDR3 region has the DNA TGCAGCGTTGAAGATGGAAACACCATATATTTT.

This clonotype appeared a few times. The CDR3 coding sequence is TGCAGCGTTGAAGAGGTAGCGGGGGGCTCCTACGAGCAGTACTTC. This gives the protein CSVEEVAGGSYEQYF. The rearrangement uses TRBV29-1 and TRBJ2-7; 10 bases map to TRBD2. The CDR3 totals 15 residues. CDR1 is SQVTM, CDR2 ANQGSEA, per germline. The trim removed 0 bases at V and 0 bases at J, leaving 2 bases unmatched.

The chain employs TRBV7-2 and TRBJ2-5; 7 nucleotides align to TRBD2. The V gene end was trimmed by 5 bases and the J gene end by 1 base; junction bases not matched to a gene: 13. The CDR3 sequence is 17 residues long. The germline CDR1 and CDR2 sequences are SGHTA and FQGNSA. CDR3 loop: CASSQSSSGNPQETQYF. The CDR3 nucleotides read TGTGCCAGCAGCCAATCGTCTAGCGGAAATCCCCAAGAGACCCAGTACTTC.